This entry concerns a single TCR beta chain. Its antigen is unknown. Base qualities are not provided; no much larger clone lies one nucleotide away. The CDR3, from cysteine to phenylalanine, totals 14 residues. Only the CDR3 DNA is retained, 42 bases long and in frame from the first base. Trimming takes 4 bases off V and 1 base off J; junction bases not matched to a gene: 3. The germline V gene encodes CDR1 PRHDT and CDR2 FYEKMQ (reference sequence). This entry is derived from a study of OX40 agonist ivuxolimab in advanced cancers. Study-level background: Ivuxolimab, which targeted the costimulatory receptor OX40 (CD134), was an agonistic, fully human IgG2 monoclonal antibody. Intravenous ivuxolimab was administered to patients every 2 weeks at six dose levels: 0.01, 0.1, 0.3, 1.5, 3 and 10 mg/kg. Of the roughly 52 dose-escalation patients, hepatocellular carcinoma was present in approximately 20, melanoma in around 15, renal cell carcinoma in 9 and head and neck cancer in 9. A male proportion of 82.7% and a mean age of 60 years, ranging from roughly 23 to 85, were recorded for the dose-escalation cohort. Patients were allowed to have had prior anti-PD-1, anti-PD-L1 or anti-CTLA-4 therapy, and roughly two fifths of the dose-escalation patients had been treated with checkpoint inhibitors. Partial responses were achieved by three dose-escalation patients, of whom one had hepatocellular carcinoma and two had cutaneous melanoma. The purpose of peripheral TCRbeta sequencing was to test whether ivuxolimab changed TCR sequence diversity and led to clonal T-cell expansion. The monotherapy dose-escalation portion (N ≈ 57 patients) of the phase I ivuxolimab trial is reported in the paper. What the authors observed across the whole study: Clonal expansion of both CD4+ and CD8+ blood T cells was observed from baseline to week 6 at doses 0.1 to 3.0 mg/kg. Low levels of normalized T-cell clonal expansion were also shown by some nonresponding patients. Partial responders in the 0.1-3.0 mg/kg groups had among the lowest normalized peripheral clonal expansion, especially among CD8+ T cells. Which antigens the clonally expanded peripheral T cells were specific for was not determined. On average, CD8+ T cells showed more expanded clones than CD4+ T cells after ivuxolimab.

Patients with a history of autoimmune disease or receiving systemic immunosuppression were excluded from the trial. Peripheral blood for TCR sequencing was collected from all dose cohorts at baseline, on cycle 4 day 1, and on cycle 7 day 1. Samples were obtained from an open-label, multicenter, first-in-human phase I dose-escalation trial of ivuxolimab. Adults with locally advanced or metastatic melanoma, renal cell carcinoma, hepatocellular carcinoma or head and neck squamous cell carcinoma were enrolled in the trial. CD4+ and CD8+ T cells were sorted separately from peripheral blood before TCR sequencing. To sequence the TCRbeta CDR3 region, genomic DNA was isolated from the sorted cells. The immunoSEQ Assay was used for sequencing of TCRbeta CDR3 regions. Sourced from immuneACCESS, this table was stored by TCRdb with only in-frame sequences that have V and J called. A share of the clones is absent; for the studies checked, an unresolved V gene accounts for under half, and the remainder has no known explanation. Counted in this sample were approximately 68,000 clones; 92% of them appeared once. The ten biggest clones cover 10% of the sample.

This receptor was identified in an adult with an advanced solid tumor such as melanoma, head and neck, liver or kidney cancer. The sequences come from CD4+ or CD8+ T cells sorted from blood, collected in a trial of the OX40 agonist ivuxolimab. The sequence is built from TRBV13 and TRBJ1-1; TRBD1 agrees with 7 junctional bases. CDR3 loop: CASSSGTANTEAFF. In nucleotides, the sequence is TGTGCCAGCAGCTCCGGGACAGCGAACACTGAAGCTTTCTTT.